These 18 T cell receptor beta chains were sequenced from one sample in a study of T-cell reconstitution after alpha-beta-depleted transplantation in children. TCRbeta library preparation incorporated unique molecular identifiers. TCRdb re-derived calls from the PCR reads in MiXCR, one entry per CDR3 protein. There are 210,000 or so distinct CDR3 sequences in the sample; 8% to 10% occur only once, and around 6% lies in the top ten. Source: PBMCs from the stem cell graft donor, taken from the stem cell graft. The receptors were sampled from a human donor who donated a stem cell graft to a child with acute lymphoblastic leukemia.

The sample holds many counts of this clonotype. The V gene is TRBV24-1, the J gene TRBJ1-5; D unresolved. The length of the CDR3 is 15 residues. Germline V gives CDR1 KGHDR, CDR2 SFDVKD. With 7 bases removed from V and 0 bases from J, the gap between germline ends came to 12 bases. The CDR3 DNA reads as TGTGCCACCAGCCCGAAGGGCCTTAGCAATCAGCCCCAGCATTTT. Amino acid sequence: CATSPKGLSNQPQHF.

The V gene is TRBV6-5, the J gene TRBJ1-1; 7 bases are a match to TRBD1. Germline CDR1 reads MNHEY; CDR2 reads SVGAGI. The CDR3 has 15 amino acids. V lost 5 bases and J lost 5; bases outside the gene matches: 11. The CDR3 region has the DNA TGTGCCAGCAGTCCAGACAGGGATGTAGGTACTGAAGCTTTCTTT. Protein product: CASSPDRDVGTEAFF.

The chain links TRBV7-9 to TRBJ2-7; D is unresolved. Looked up from germline, CDR1 is SEHNR and CDR2 is FQNEAQ (reference sequence). The CDR3 is 13 residues long. With 1 base removed from V and 6 bases from J, the gap between germline ends came to 10 bases. In DNA, the CDR3 is TGTGCCAGCAGCTTAGTTGGAGAGTTCGAGCAGTACTTC. Amino acid sequence: CASSLVGEFEQYF.

CDR3 DNA sequence: TGCGCCAGCAGACCCAGGGGGTTATCCTACAATGAGCAGTTCTTC. Residues: CASRPRGLSYNEQFF. The chain couples TRBV5-1 to TRBJ2-1; 7 bases are shared with TRBD1. CDR3 length: 15 amino acids. Trimming took 5 bases from V and 1 from J; bases not matched to a gene: 6. Germline V gives CDR1 SGHRS, CDR2 YFSETQ.

This clonotype was observed many times. The rearrangement uses TRBV7-9 and TRBJ2-2; TRBD2 aligns across 12 bases. The CDR3 runs to 16 residues. Germline V lookup: CDR1 SEHNR, CDR2 FQNEAQ (reference sequence). J lost 5 bases, V lost 5 bases, and 6 bases had no gene match. CDR3 nucleotide sequence: TGTGCCAGCAGCCCCCGACTAGCGGGGGATACCGGGGAGCTGTTTTTT. It translates to CASSPRLAGDTGELFF. The whole variable domain, remainder taken from reference TRBV7-9 and TRBJ2-2, is DTGVSQNPRHKITKRGQNVTFRCDPISEHNRLYWYRQTLGQGPEFLTYFQNEAQLEKSRLLSDRFSAERPKGSFSTLEIQRTEQGDSAMYLCASSPRLAGDTGELFFGEGSRLTVL.

Many counts were recorded for this clonotype. The gene calls are TRBV5-1 and TRBJ2-3; 7 bases align to TRBD1. V was pared by 3 bases and J by 4 bases, with 8 bases of the junction left unmatched. Germline CDR1 reads SGHRS; CDR2 reads YFSETQ. The CDR3 covers 15 residues. CDR3 protein: CASSSWTGEADTQYF. The CDR3 DNA reads as TGCGCCAGCAGCTCCTGGACAGGAGAGGCAGATACGCAGTATTTT.

The sample holds a few counts of this clonotype. The V and J genes are TRBV20-1 and TRBJ1-1; D remains unclear. Germline V gene lookup returns CDR1 DFQATT and CDR2 SNEGSKA (reference sequence). V lost 3 bases and J lost 1, with 15 bases in between. This CDR3 contains 15 residues. CDR3 region: CSARFRESGNTEAFF. In DNA, the CDR3 is TGCAGTGCTAGGTTCCGGGAGTCTGGGAACACTGAAGCTTTCTTT.

This chain connects TRBV10-3 to TRBJ2-1; no clear D gene. This CDR3 is 14 amino acids long. Trimming pared 0 bases from V and 9 bases from J, leaving 12 bases between. The germline V gene encodes CDR1 ENHRY and CDR2 SYGVKD. The CDR3 DNA is TGTGCCATCAGTGAGTCGTCAGGAAACCTTGAGCAGTTCTTC. This sequence encodes CAISESSGNLEQFF.

The rearrangement links TRBV7-9 to TRBJ2-1, with a possible D match to TRBD2 (5 bases). Germline V gives CDR1 SEHNR, CDR2 FQNEAQ (reference sequence). The V and J ends lost 1 base and 10 bases respectively, with 8 bases between them. The CDR3 totals 12 residues. The CDR3 reads CASSLGQREQFF. DNA for the CDR3: TGTGCCAGCAGCTTAGGTCAGCGGGAGCAGTTCTTC.

This clonotype was observed once. The CDR3 here is CASSLARGTEREQYF. DNA for the CDR3: TGTGCCAGCAGCTTAGCGAGGGGGACTGAGCGCGAGCAGTACTTC. The rearrangement links TRBV7-2 to TRBJ2-7; D may correspond to TRBD1 or TRBD2 (6 bases each). Trimming removed 0 bases at V and 6 bases at J, with 15 bases between. Germline-derived CDR1 and CDR2 are SGHTA and FQGNSA. The CDR3 spans 15 residues.

This clonotype showed up many times. The rearrangement links TRBV6-1 to TRBJ2-7; D is uncertain. V was pared by 4 bases and J by 4 bases, with 5 bases between. This CDR3 comprises 11 residues. CDR1 MNHNS and CDR2 SASEGT come from the germline V gene. The CDR3 spells CASSAGYEQYF. The DNA of the CDR3 is TGTGCCAGCAGTGCAGGTTACGAGCAGTACTTC.

The CDR3 DNA reads TGTGCCAGCAGTTTTCCCATCAAATACAATGAGCAGTTCTTC. It translates to CASSFPIKYNEQFF. V and J are TRBV12-3 or TRBV12-4 and TRBJ2-1; D not resolved. The V end was cut by 3 bases, the J end by 4 bases, with 10 bases between. This CDR3 has 14 residues.

The genes are TRBV6-2 or TRBV6-3 and TRBJ1-1; the D gene is possibly TRBD1 (6 bases). V was clipped by 7 bases and J by 10 bases, with 22 bases between them. The CDR3 sequence is 14 residues long. Germline lookup yields CDR1 MNHEY and CDR2 SVGEGT. The CDR3 DNA reads as TGTGCCAGCACGGTCCCAGGGGTGCCCAAGGGAGCTTTCTTT. It translates to CASTVPGVPKGAFF.

This clonotype came up many times. This chain links TRBV20-1 with TRBJ2-3; the match to TRBD1 covers 8 bases. The CDR3 is 15 residues long. Trimming cost V 5 bases and J 0 bases; bases outside gene matches: 7. From germline, CDR1 is DFQATT and CDR2 SNEGSKA (reference sequence). CDR3 DNA sequence: TGCAGTGCTCTGCCCGGGACAGGTAGCACAGATACGCAGTATTTT. Its protein is CSALPGTGSTDTQYF.

This clonotype was seen repeatedly, ten times or more. At one of its ends the junction is not consistent with the germline gene, which may arise from a read error. The J gene is TRBJ1-1, the V gene TRBV5-1; D remains ambiguous. The CDR3 is 9 amino acids. CDR1 and CDR2 (germline): SGHRS, YFSETQ. For the CDR3, the DNA is TGCGCCAGCAGCGAAAGGACCGAGTTT. Protein sequence: CASSERTEF.

This clonotype was counted many times. The chain is built from TRBV4-2 and TRBJ2-3; 9 nucleotides agree with TRBD2. The V gene's germline CDR1 is LGHNA and CDR2 YNFKEQ. CDR3 length equals 17 residues. The junction had 9 bases not matched to a gene; V was cut back by 1 base and J by 4 bases. The CDR3 region is CASSQALGVAGADTQYF. The CDR3 DNA follows: TGTGCCAGCAGCCAAGCCCTGGGGGTAGCGGGGGCAGATACGCAGTATTTT.

Many counts were recorded for this clonotype. The rearrangement links TRBV12-3 or TRBV12-4 to TRBJ1-1; maybe TRBD1 (6 bases). The CDR3 length is 14 residues. Trimming stripped 4 bases from V and 1 base from J, with 10 bases between. CDR3 DNA sequence: TGTGCCAGCAGTTGGGGGGGCACGAACACTGAAGCTTTCTTT. It specifies CASSWGGTNTEAFF.

The chain uses TRBV20-1 and TRBJ2-7; 7 positions agree with TRBD2. The V gene end was trimmed by 0 bases and the J gene end by 4 bases; junction bases not matched to a gene: 9. CDR1 and CDR2 (germline): DFQATT, SNEGSKA (reference sequence). CDR3 length: 15 amino acids. Written as DNA, the CDR3 is TGCAGTGCTAGAGATAGGCGGGGGAGAAGGTACGAGCAGTACTTC. Translating gives CSARDRRGRRYEQYF.